A selection of T cell receptor beta chains follows, all from one sample in a study of T cell repertoires in cytomegalovirus infection. TCRdb ran MiXCR on the reads and lists one entry per CDR3 protein. The table includes 310,000 or so distinct CDR3 sequences, over 20% detected once. The sequenced material came from PBMCs. The source of these receptors is a human donor in good health (CMV status not recorded). Some clones in this sample may be carry-over from other donors' samples. Both conserved end residues are part of each CDR3. The D gene is left open where the match is weak. Expanded clones are given a class, and other clones once, few, many or no size at all.

J	V	D	size	CDR3	DNA
TRBJ2-1	TRBV6-2/TRBV6-3	-	-	CASSNYPYNEQFF	TGTGCCAGCAGTAATTACCCCTACAATGAGCAGTTCTTC
TRBJ1-1	TRBV6-5	-	-	CASSYTTGPTNTEAFF	TGTGCCAGCAGTTACACAACAGGGCCTACGAACACTGAAGCTTTCTTT
TRBJ2-1	TRBV7-2	-	-	CASSLDREGYEQFF	TGTGCCAGCAGCTTAGACAGGGAAGGTTATGAGCAGTTCTTC
TRBJ2-1	TRBV20-1	TRBD2	-	CSARVRGANLVSYNEQFF	TGCAGTGCTAGAGTGCGGGGGGCTAATTTAGTCTCCTACAATGAGCAGTTCTTC
TRBJ2-5	TRBV5-1	-	few	CASSLEARAPGTQYF	TGCGCCAGCAGCTTGGAGGCAAGGGCCCCAGGGACCCAGTACTTC
TRBJ2-2	TRBV5-1	-	few	CASSSSGSTGELFF	TGCGCCAGCAGTTCATCAGGGAGTACCGGGGAGCTGTTTTTT
TRBJ1-1	TRBV7-2	-	many	CASSLVDRNTEAFF	TGTGCCAGCAGCTTAGTCGACAGGAACACTGAAGCTTTCTTT
TRBJ2-1	TRBV9	-	few	CASSRSGNSYNEQFF	TGTGCCAGCAGTCGTAGCGGAAACTCCTACAATGAGCAGTTCTTC
TRBJ2-5	TRBV7-8	TRBD1	many	CASSQLTGSETQYF	TGTGCCAGCAGCCAATTGACAGGGTCGGAGACCCAGTACTTC
TRBJ2-1	TRBV12-3/TRBV12-4	-	-	CASSFYPDYNEQFF	TGTGCCAGCAGTTTCTACCCCGACTACAATGAGCAGTTCTTC